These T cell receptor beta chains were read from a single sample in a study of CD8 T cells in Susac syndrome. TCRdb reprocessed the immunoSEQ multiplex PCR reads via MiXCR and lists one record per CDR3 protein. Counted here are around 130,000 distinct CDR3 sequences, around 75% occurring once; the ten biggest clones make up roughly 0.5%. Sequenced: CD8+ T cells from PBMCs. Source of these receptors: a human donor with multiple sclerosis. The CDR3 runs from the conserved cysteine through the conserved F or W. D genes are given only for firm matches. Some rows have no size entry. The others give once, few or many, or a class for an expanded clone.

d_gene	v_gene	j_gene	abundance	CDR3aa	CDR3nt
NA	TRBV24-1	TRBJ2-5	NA	CATSTGEQETQYF	TGTGCCACCAGTACCGGGGAGCAAGAGACCCAGTACTTC
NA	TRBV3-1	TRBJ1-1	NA	CASSQETAEAFF	TGTGCCAGCAGCCAAGAGACGGCCGAAGCTTTCTTT
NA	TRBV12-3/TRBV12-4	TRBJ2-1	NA	CASSLPGGNEQFF	TGTGCCAGCAGTCTACCAGGGGGGAATGAGCAGTTCTTC
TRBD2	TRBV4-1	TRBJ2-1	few	CASSQASLSGRGGEQFF	TGCGCCAGCAGCCAAGCCTCTCTTAGCGGGAGAGGGGGTGAGCAGTTCTTC
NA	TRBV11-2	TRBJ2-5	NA	CASSPGGWETQYF	TGTGCCAGCAGCCCCGGGGGTTGGGAGACCCAGTACTTC
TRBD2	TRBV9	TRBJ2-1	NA	CASSVGGGEQFF	TGTGCCAGCAGCGTGGGCGGGGGGGAGCAGTTCTTC
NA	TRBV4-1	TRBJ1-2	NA	CASSQMTDGYTF	TGCGCCAGCAGCCAAATGACAGATGGCTACACCTTC
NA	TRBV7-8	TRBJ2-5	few	CASSLAETQYF	TGTGCCAGCAGCTTAGCTGAGACCCAGTACTTC
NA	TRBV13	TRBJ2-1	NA	CASSSFSSYNEQFF	TGTGCCAGCAGCTCGTTTTCCTCCTACAATGAGCAGTTCTTC
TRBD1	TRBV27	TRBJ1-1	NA	CASSSPGTGVTEAFF	TGTGCCAGCAGTTCCCCCGGGACAGGGGTCACTGAAGCTTTCTTT
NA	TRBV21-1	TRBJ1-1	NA	CASSEETEAFF	TGTGCCAGCAGCGAGGAGACTGAAGCTTTCTTT
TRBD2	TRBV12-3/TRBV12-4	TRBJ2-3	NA	CASSFLAGVDTQYF	TGTGCCAGCAGTTTCCTAGCGGGAGTTGATACGCAGTATTTT
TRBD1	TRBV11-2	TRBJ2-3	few	CASSPRDSADTQYF	TGTGCCAGCAGCCCCAGGGACAGCGCAGATACGCAGTATTTT
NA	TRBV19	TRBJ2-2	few	CASTPGAVGELFF	TGTGCCAGTACTCCTGGGGCAGTCGGGGAGCTGTTTTTT
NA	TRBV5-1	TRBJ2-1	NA	CASSFRSGSSYNEQFF	TGCGCCAGCAGCTTCAGATCAGGGAGCTCCTACAATGAGCAGTTCTTC
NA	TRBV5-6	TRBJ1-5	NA	CASSLWTTQPQHF	TGTGCCAGCAGCTTGTGGACAACCCAGCCCCAGCATTTT
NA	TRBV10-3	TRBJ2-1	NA	CAISEGLGGKTLQKYNEQFF	TGTGCCATCAGTGAAGGTTTGGGGGGAAAAACCTTACAGAAATACAATGAGCAGTTCTTC